This entry features one T cell receptor beta chain sequence. Its antigen has not been determined. No base quality information exists; no much larger clone differs at one position. Taken from cysteine to phenylalanine, the CDR3 has 14 residues. Of the read, only the CDR3 DNA is kept; its 42 bases are in frame from base 1. The germline V gene specifies MGHRA as CDR1 and YSYEKL as CDR2. Trimming removed 4 bases from V and 6 bases from J, leaving 14 bases between the germline ends. This entry belongs to a study of T-cell reconstitution after alpha-beta-depleted transplantation in children (dated by TCRdb to the mid-2010s). Turning to the overall study: T-cell immune reconstitution after TCRalphabeta/CD19-depleted allogeneic hematopoietic cell transplantation in children was quantitatively tracked in the study by means of TCR repertoire profiling.

The library relied on PCR. For sequencing, an Illumina HiSeq 2500 was employed. TCR library preparation used molecular barcoding, with unique molecular identifiers applied to normalize quantification of the TCRbeta repertoire. TCRdb cleaned the public reads at Q25 with fastp, built clones with MiXCR and kept in-frame beta chains. Each entry merges the rows of one CDR3 protein and shows their most common DNA and genes. For this sample the table gives 500,000 to 600,000 distinct CDR3 sequences, of which around 16% were detected only once. The top ten constitute 3.3% of the sample. This sequence originates from a human donor who donated a stem cell graft to a child with acute lymphoblastic leukemia. This chain joins TRBV4-1 to TRBJ2-3; tentative D gene TRBD2, with 5 bases matching. Sequenced material: PBMCs from the stem cell graft donor, taken from the stem cell graft. The DNA sequence follows: TGCGCCAGCAGCCGACAAGGGAGTCAGGATACGCAGTATTTT. This translates into CASSRQGSQDTQYF.